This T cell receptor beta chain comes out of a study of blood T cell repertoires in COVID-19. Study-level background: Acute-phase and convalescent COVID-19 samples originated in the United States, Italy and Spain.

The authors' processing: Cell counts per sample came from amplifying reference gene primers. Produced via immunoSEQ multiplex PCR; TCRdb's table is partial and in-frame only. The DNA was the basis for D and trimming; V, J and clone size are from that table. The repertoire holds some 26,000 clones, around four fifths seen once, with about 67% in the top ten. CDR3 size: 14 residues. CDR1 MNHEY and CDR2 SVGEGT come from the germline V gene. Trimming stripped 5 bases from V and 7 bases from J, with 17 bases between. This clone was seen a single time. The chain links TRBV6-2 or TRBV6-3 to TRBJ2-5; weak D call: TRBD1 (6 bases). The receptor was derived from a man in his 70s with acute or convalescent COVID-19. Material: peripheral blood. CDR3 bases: TGTGCCAGCAGTGGCGGACAGAGAATAAGGACCCAGTACTTC. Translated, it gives CASSGGQRIRTQYF.